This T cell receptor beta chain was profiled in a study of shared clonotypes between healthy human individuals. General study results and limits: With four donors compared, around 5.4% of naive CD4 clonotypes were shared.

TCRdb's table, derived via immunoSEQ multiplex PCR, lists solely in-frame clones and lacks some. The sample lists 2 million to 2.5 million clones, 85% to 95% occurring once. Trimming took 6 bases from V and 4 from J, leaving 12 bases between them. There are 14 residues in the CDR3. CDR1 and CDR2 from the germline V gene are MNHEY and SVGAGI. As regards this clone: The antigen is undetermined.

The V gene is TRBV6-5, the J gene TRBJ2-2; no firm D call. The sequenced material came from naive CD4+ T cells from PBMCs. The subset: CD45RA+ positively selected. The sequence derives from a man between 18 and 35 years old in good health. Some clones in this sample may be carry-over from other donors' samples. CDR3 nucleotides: TGTGCCAGCAGGCCAAGACTGAGCACCGGGGAGCTGTTTTTT. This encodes CASRPRLSTGELFF.